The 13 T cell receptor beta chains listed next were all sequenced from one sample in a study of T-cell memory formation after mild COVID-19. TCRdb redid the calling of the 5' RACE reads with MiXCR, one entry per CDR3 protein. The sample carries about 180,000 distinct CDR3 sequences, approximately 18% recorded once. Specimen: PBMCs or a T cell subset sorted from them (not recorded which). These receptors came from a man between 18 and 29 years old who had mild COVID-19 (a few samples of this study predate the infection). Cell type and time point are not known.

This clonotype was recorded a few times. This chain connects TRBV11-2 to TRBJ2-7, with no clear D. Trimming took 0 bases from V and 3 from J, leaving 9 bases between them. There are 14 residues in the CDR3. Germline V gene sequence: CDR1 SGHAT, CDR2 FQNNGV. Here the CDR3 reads CASSLDRSLYEQYV. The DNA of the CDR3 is TGTGCCAGCAGCTTAGACCGATCCCTCTACGAGCAGTACGTC.

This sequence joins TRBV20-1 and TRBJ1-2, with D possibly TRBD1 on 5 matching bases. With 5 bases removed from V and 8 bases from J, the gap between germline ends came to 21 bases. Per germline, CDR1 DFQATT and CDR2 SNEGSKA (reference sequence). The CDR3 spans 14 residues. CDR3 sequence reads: CSASTNRPGLGYTF. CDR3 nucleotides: TGCAGTGCTTCCACTAACAGGCCCGGGTTGGGCTACACCTTC.

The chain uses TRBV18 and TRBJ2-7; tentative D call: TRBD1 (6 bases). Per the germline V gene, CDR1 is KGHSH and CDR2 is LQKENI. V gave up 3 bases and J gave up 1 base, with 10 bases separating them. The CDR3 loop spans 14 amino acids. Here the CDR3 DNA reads TGTGCCAGCTCACCTCCCACAGGGTCCTACGAGCAGTACTTC. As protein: CASSPPTGSYEQYF.

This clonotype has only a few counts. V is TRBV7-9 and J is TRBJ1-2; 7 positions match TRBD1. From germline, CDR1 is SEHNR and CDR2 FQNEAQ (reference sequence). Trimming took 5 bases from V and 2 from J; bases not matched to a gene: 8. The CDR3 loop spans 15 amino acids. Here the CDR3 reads CASSRPGQENYGYTF. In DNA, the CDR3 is TGTGCCAGCAGCCGCCCCGGACAGGAGAACTATGGCTACACCTTC.

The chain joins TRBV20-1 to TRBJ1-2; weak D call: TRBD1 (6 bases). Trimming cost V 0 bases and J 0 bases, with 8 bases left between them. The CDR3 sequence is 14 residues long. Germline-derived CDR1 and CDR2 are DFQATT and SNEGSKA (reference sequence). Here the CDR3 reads CSARDTGTNYGYTF. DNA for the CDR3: TGCAGTGCTAGAGATACAGGGACTAACTATGGCTACACCTTC.

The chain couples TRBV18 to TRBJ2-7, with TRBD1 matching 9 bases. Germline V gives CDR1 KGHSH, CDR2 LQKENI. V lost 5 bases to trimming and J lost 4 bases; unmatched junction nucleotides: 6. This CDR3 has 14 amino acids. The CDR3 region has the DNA TGTGCCAGCTCAACCCCGGGACAGGGTTACGAGCAGTACTTC. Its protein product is CASSTPGQGYEQYF.

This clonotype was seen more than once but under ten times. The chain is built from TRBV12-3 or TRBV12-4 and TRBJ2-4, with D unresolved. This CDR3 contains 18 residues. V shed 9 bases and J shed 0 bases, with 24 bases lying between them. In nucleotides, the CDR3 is TGTGCCAGTATGTTTACTCGGTTTGGAACCCTAGCCAAAAACATTCAGTACTTC. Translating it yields CASMFTRFGTLAKNIQYF.

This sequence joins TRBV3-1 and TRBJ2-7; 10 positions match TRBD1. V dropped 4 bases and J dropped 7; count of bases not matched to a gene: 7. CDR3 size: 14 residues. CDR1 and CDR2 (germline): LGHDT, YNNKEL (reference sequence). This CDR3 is CASSPGTGAREQYV. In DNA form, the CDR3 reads TGTGCCAGCAGCCCCGGGACAGGGGCTCGGGAGCAGTACGTC.

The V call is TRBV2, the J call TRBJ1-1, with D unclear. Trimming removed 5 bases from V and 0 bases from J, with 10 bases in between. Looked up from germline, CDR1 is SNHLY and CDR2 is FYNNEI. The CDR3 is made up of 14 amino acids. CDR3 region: CASSPRVLNTEAFF. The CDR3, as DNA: TGTGCCAGCAGTCCAAGGGTCCTGAACACTGAAGCTTTCTTT.

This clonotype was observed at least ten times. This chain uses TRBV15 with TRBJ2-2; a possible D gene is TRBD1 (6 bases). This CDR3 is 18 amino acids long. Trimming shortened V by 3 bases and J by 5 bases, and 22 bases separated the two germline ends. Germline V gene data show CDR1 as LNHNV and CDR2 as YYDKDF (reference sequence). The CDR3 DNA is TGTGCCACCAGCAGCCAGGGGTCCTCTCAATTTTTTACCGGGGAGCTGTTTTTT. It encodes CATSSQGSSQFFTGELFF.

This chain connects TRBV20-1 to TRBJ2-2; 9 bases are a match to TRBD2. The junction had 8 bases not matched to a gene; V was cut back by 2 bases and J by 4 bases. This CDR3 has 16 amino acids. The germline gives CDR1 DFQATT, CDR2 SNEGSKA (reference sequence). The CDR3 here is CSARKAGGQVTGELFF. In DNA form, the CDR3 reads TGCAGTGCTAGAAAGGCGGGGGGGCAGGTCACCGGGGAGCTGTTTTTT.

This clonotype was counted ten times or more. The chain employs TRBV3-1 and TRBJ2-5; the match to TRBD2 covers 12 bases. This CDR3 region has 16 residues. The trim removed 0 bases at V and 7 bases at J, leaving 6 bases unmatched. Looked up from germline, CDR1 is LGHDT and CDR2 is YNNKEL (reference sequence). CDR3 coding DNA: TGTGCCAGCAGCCAAGATCTTACTAGCGGGGGGCGGACCCAGTACTTC. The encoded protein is CASSQDLTSGGRTQYF.

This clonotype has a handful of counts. CDR3 sequence (DNA): TGTGCCAGCAGCGTAGGCGTGGGGGGGGAGCAGTTCTTC. Translating it yields CASSVGVGGEQFF. V is TRBV9 and J is TRBJ2-1; 7 positions agree with TRBD2. The germline V gene has CDR1 SGDLS and CDR2 YYNGEE. Unmatched junction bases numbered 4, after V lost 0 bases and J lost 10 bases. There are 13 residues in the CDR3.